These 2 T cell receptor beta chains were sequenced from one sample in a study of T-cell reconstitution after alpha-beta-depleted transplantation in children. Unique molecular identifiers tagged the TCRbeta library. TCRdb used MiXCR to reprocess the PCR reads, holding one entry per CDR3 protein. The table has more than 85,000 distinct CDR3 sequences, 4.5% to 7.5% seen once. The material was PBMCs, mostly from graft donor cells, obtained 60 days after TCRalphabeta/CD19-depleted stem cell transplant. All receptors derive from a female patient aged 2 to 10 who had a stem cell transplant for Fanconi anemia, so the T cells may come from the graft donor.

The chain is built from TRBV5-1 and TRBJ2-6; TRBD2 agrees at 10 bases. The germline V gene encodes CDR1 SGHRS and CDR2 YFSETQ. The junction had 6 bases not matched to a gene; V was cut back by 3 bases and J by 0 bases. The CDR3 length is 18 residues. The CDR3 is CASSSGLAAVSGANVLTF. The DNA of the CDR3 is TGCGCCAGCAGCTCCGGACTAGCGGCGGTCTCTGGGGCCAACGTCCTGACTTTC.

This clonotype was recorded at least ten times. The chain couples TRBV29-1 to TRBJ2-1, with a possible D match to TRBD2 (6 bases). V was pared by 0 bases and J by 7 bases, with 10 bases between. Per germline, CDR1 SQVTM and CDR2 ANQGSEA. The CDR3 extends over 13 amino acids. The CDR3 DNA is TGCAGCGTTGAAGACCCGGGGGAAAATGAGCAGTTCTTC. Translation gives CSVEDPGENEQFF.